The entry that follows covers one T cell receptor beta chain sequence. Its specificity is unknown. The PCR contained 60 Vbeta and 13 Jbeta primers. This table comes from immunoSEQ multiplex PCR, and its TCRdb copy is limited to in-frame clones, with some not included. The sample contains fewer than 200,000 clones, roughly 87% of which appear only once. V was pared by 7 bases and J by 14 bases, with 5 bases of the junction left unmatched. The CDR3 loop spans 13 amino acids. Germline values: CDR1 MNHEY, CDR2 SVGAGI. The entry originates in a study of cytomegalovirus exposure and HLA in healthy donors. Study-level points and caveats: The majority of TCR sequences were rare, yet some public TCRs appeared in many donors.

The sequencing input was PBMCs. The rearrangement uses TRBV6-5 and TRBJ2-1, with TRBD2 identical over 16 bases. This receptor was obtained from a boy under 10 years old in good health and CMV-seronegative. The CDR3 sequence: CASTGLAGGRKFF. CDR3 nucleotide sequence: TGTGCCAGCACGGGACTAGCGGGAGGGAGAAAGTTCTTC.